This passage covers 7 T cell receptor beta chains from one sample sequenced in a study of PD-L1 blockade in urothelial cancer. Sample time point: pretreatment peripheral blood. The protocol was immunoSEQ multiplex PCR, while the TCRdb copy is restricted to in-frame clones and leaves out a portion. The sample records 70,000 or so clones, roughly 88% being singletons. Sequenced here: PBMCs, sampled around atezolizumab (anti-PD-L1) treatment. Every receptor here comes from a man between 65 and 85 years old with urothelial cancer.

V and J are TRBV9 and TRBJ1-1, with D unresolved. The CDR3 loop spans 14 amino acids. The germline V gene has CDR1 SGDLS and CDR2 YYNGEE. Trimming stripped 0 bases from V and 5 bases from J, with 11 bases between. CDR3 residues: CASSVGPDGTEAFF. As DNA, the CDR3 is TGTGCCAGCAGCGTAGGCCCAGACGGGACTGAAGCTTTCTTT.

This chain uses TRBV19 with TRBJ1-2; D gene uncertain. V was shortened by 7 bases and J by 0 bases, with 12 bases between the two germline ends. The V gene's germline CDR1 is LNHDA and CDR2 SQIVND (reference sequence). CDR3 length equals 14 residues. The CDR3 nucleotides read TGTGCCAGTAATAATGCCGGGTCTAACTATGGCTACACCTTC. Its protein product is CASNNAGSNYGYTF. The complete variable domain, with remaining parts taken from reference TRBV19 and TRBJ1-2, reads DGGITQSPKYLFRKEGQNVTLSCEQNLNHDAMYWYRQDPGQGLRLIYYSQIVNDFQKGDIAEGYSVSREKKESFPLTVTSAQKNPTAFYLCASNNAGSNYGYTFGSGTRLTVV.

This sequence joins TRBV28 and TRBJ2-7; possibly TRBD2 for D (5 bases). CDR3 length: 15 residues. Germline V CDR1 and CDR2: MDHEN, SYDVKM. Trimming left V 6 bases short and J 2 bases short, with 17 bases between. As DNA, the CDR3 is TGTGCCAGCAGCCCAGGACTGGAACGAGCCTACGAGCAGTACTTC. This sequence encodes CASSPGLERAYEQYF.

Turning to this clone: Other DNA sequences of this sample code for an identical CDR3. The chain couples TRBV5-1 to TRBJ2-3, with D hard to call. CDR1 is SGHRS, CDR2 YFSETQ, per germline. This CDR3 has 14 amino acids. Trimming removed 2 bases at V and 1 base at J, with 8 bases between. The CDR3 protein is CASSFGQGTDTQYF. The CDR3 DNA reads TGCGCCAGCAGCTTTGGGCAGGGCACAGATACGCAGTATTTT.

V usage is TRBV2 and J usage is TRBJ2-3, with D hard to call. This CDR3 contains 15 residues. From germline, CDR1 is SNHLY and CDR2 FYNNEI. Trimming removed 2 bases at V and 0 bases at J, with 9 bases between. The CDR3 DNA follows: TGTGCCAGCAGTGAATTCGCACTGAGCACAGATACGCAGTATTTT. Its translation: CASSEFALSTDTQYF.

The chain recombines TRBV11-1 with TRBJ2-2; TRBD2 might be the D (5 bases). Germline V CDR1 and CDR2: SGHAT, FQDESV (reference sequence). This CDR3 is 13 amino acids long. The germline V and J ends were trimmed by 3 bases and 7 bases, with 9 bases remaining between them. This chain's CDR3 is CASSLRAGGELFF. In DNA, the CDR3 is TGTGCCAGCAGCTTGAGGGCGGGCGGGGAGCTGTTTTTT.

V gene TRBV28 combines with J gene TRBJ2-5, with 12 bases that match TRBD2. V was clipped by 8 bases and J by 3 bases; unmatched bases: 19. CDR3 length: 19 residues. The V gene's germline CDR1 is MDHEN and CDR2 SYDVKM. As DNA, the CDR3 is TGTGCCAGCGGGTCTTGGGCCCCCTCACTAGCGGGAGGTGAAGAGACCCAGTACTTC. It specifies CASGSWAPSLAGGEETQYF.